The rows below give T cell receptor beta chains drawn from one sample of a study of blood T cell repertoires in COVID-19. Here immunoSEQ multiplex PCR was the method, and the copy in TCRdb shows in-frame clones only, minus some. The table includes approximately 460,000 clones, roughly 87% detected once. Material for sequencing was peripheral blood. Source of these receptors: a man aged 18 to 30 with COVID-19, enrolled during active disease. Both conserved end residues are part of each CDR3. The D gene is left open where the match is weak. Rows give clone size only sometimes, using once, few, many, or a class for an expanded clone.

j_call v_call d_call clone_size cdr3_nt cdr3_aa
TRBJ1-6 TRBV5-4 TRBD1 . TGTGCCAGCAGCTTACAGGGGTATAATTCACCCCTCCACTTT CASSLQGYNSPLHF
TRBJ2-3 TRBV6-5 . . TGTGCCAGCAGGCAACGACAGCGATTCGAAGATACGCAGTATTTT CASRQRQRFEDTQYF
TRBJ2-1 TRBV6-5 TRBD2 . TGTGCCAGCAGTTCCAATAGCGGGAGGTCCTACAATGAGCAGTTCTTC CASSSNSGRSYNEQFF
TRBJ1-3 TRBV7-9 . . TGTGCCAGCAGCTTCGGGGGTTTGGGAAACACCATATATTTT CASSFGGLGNTIYF
TRBJ2-3 TRBV5-1 TRBD1 . TGCGCCAGCAGCTTGGATGGACAGGGCGGGCAGTATTTT CASSLDGQGGQYF
TRBJ1-5 TRBV9 . . TGTGCCAGCAGCGTTGCTGGAGGTCAGCCCCAGCATTTT CASSVAGGQPQHF
TRBJ2-2 TRBV11-2 . . TGTGCCAGCAGGTCTACTTATTCCACCGGGGAGCTGTTTTTT CASRSTYSTGELFF
TRBJ2-4 TRBV7-2 TRBD1 . TGTGCCAGCAGCCTACAGGGGGCTCGAGCCAAAAACATTCAGTACTTC CASSLQGARAKNIQYF
TRBJ2-1 TRBV5-6 TRBD1 . TGTGCCAGCAGCCGGAGTGGACAGGGCAATGAGCAGTTCTTC CASSRSGQGNEQFF
TRBJ1-5 TRBV21-1 . . TGTGCCAGCAGCAAATATCAGGGGCACGCTCAGCCCCAGCATTTT CASSKYQGHAQPQHF
TRBJ2-3 TRBV12-2 . once TGTGCAAGTCGCTTGGCAGGGAGGACAGATACGCAGTATTTT CASRLAGRTDTQYF
TRBJ2-2 TRBV4-1 TRBD2 . TGCGCCAGCAGCGGCCTAGCGGGTCGCACCGGGGAGCTGTTTTTT CASSGLAGRTGELFF
TRBJ2-1 TRBV28 . few TGTGCCAGCAGTCGAATTACGGAGGTTAGCTCCTACAATGAGCAGTTCTTC CASSRITEVSSYNEQFF
TRBJ1-1 TRBV7-6 TRBD1 . TGTGCCAGCAGCCAGGGACAGGGGGCAGAAGCTTTCTTT CASSQGQGAEAFF
TRBJ2-4 TRBV5-1 TRBD2 . TGCGCCAGCAGCTTGGTCGGCGGGGGGACCAAAAACATTCAGTACTTC CASSLVGGGTKNIQYF
TRBJ1-1 TRBV2 TRBD1 . TGTGCCAGCAGGTTACAGGGGGACGTCACTGAAGCTTTCTTT CASRLQGDVTEAFF
TRBJ1-1 TRBV5-1 . . TGCGCCAGCAGCTTTTACAGGGCGAACACTGAAGCTTTCTTT CASSFYRANTEAFF
TRBJ1-6 TRBV5-4 TRBD1 . TGTGCCAGCAGCTTGGAGACAGGGGATAATAATTCACCCCTCCACTTT CASSLETGDNNSPLHF
TRBJ1-1 TRBV12-3/TRBV12-4 . few TGTGCCAGCAGTTTAAATTCGGTTGAAGCTTTCTTT CASSLNSVEAFF
TRBJ2-1 TRBV11-2 TRBD2 . TGTGCCAGCAGCACTCGGGGGGAGAGGGACAATGAGCAGTTCTTC CASSTRGERDNEQFF
TRBJ2-7 TRBV7-9 TRBD2 . TGTGCCAGCAGCTTAGCGTCGGCTAGCGGGCACGAGCAGTACTTC CASSLASASGHEQYF
TRBJ1-1 TRBV9 . . TGTGCCAGCAGCGTAGGTTCTTTCGTGAACACTGAAGCTTTCTTT CASSVGSFVNTEAFF
TRBJ1-1 TRBV6-6 . once TGTGCCAGCGGGGCCCACAGGGCCGGGAACACTGAAGCTTTCTTT CASGAHRAGNTEAFF
TRBJ1-1 TRBV12-3/TRBV12-4 . . TGTGCCAGCAGCCGCACAGGGAGTAGAGCTTTCTTT CASSRTGSRAFF
TRBJ2-1 TRBV29-1 . . TGCAGCGTTGAAGTCGAGGGCCTCAACTACAATGAGCAGTTCTTC CSVEVEGLNYNEQFF
TRBJ2-1 TRBV2 . . TGTGCCAGCAGTCCAACGGCGGGGCCCCAACCCAATGAGCAGTTCTTC CASSPTAGPQPNEQFF
TRBJ2-5 TRBV3-1/TRBV3-2 TRBD1 . TGTGCCAGCAGCCAAGATGGGCTAGGACAGGGATCCGAGACCCAGTACTTC CASSQDGLGQGSETQYF
TRBJ2-1 TRBV6-4 TRBD2 . TGTGCCAGCAGCCCCCTGCTAGCGGGGAGTAATGAGCAGTTCTTC CASSPLLAGSNEQFF